The TCR beta chain under discussion was sequenced for a study of shared clonotypes between healthy human individuals. The CDR3 has 14 amino acids. Germline CDR1 reads SGHRS; CDR2 reads YFSETQ. V dropped 0 bases and J dropped 3 bases, with 10 bases sitting between them. Study-wide results and caveats: Genetic and exposure-history diversity was limited by the small donor number. Estimated clonotype richness was generally higher in naive than memory subsets. A reduction in generation probabilities was seen for non-shared clonotypes relative to those shared by all four donors.

Subsets obtained from CD4+ cells comprised CD45RA+ naive and CD45RA-negative memory cells. Generated by immunoSEQ multiplex PCR, the TCRdb table keeps only in-frame clones and is missing some. The profile shows 2 million to 2.5 million clones, about 92% of them singletons. Turning to this clone: What it binds is not known.

Material: naive CD4+ T cells from PBMCs. Described subset: CD45RA+ positively selected. This TCR came from a man between 18 and 35 years old in good health. Some clones in this sample may be carry-over from other donors' samples. The gene calls are TRBV5-1 and TRBJ2-7, with a possible D match to TRBD2 (6 bases). In DNA, the CDR3 is TGCGCCAGCAGCTTGGCTATGACTAGCTACGAGCAGTACTTC. Amino acid sequence: CASSLAMTSYEQYF.